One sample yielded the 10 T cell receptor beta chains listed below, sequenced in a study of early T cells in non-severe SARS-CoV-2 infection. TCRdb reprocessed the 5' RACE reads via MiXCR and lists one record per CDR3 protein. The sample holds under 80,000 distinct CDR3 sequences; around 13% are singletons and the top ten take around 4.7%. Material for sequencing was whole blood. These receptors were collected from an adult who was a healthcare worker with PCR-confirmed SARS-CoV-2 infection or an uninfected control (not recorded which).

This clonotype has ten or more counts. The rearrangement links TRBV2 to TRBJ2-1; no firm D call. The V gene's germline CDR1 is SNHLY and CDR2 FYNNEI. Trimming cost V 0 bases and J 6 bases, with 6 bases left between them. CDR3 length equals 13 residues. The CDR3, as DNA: TGTGCCAGCAGTGAAGCGTACGCCAATGAGCAGTTCTTC. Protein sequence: CASSEAYANEQFF.

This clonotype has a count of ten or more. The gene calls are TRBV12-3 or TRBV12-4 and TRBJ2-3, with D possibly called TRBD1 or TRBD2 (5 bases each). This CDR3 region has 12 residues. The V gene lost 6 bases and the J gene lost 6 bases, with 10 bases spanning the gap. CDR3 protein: CASRRDHDTQYF. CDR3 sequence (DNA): TGTGCCAGCAGAAGGGACCACGATACGCAGTATTTT.

CDR3 bases: TGTGCCAGCAGCTCGGCTCGAACAGCTGGCTACACCTTC. Its translation is CASSSARTAGYTF. The V call is TRBV2, the J call TRBJ1-2; no firm D call. Trimming pared 6 bases from V and 7 bases from J, leaving 15 bases between. The CDR3 length is 13 residues. Germline CDR1 SNHLY, CDR2 FYNNEI.

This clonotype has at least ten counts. The CDR3 loop is CASSPPDRAPYEQYF. In nucleotides, the CDR3 is TGTGCCAGCTCACCACCGGACAGGGCCCCCTACGAGCAGTACTTC. V usage is TRBV18 and J usage is TRBJ2-7, with 8 nucleotides matching TRBD1. This CDR3 spans 15 amino acids. The V segment lost 0 bases and the J segment 2 bases; nucleotides outside the gene matches: 3. From germline, CDR1 is KGHSH and CDR2 LQKENI.

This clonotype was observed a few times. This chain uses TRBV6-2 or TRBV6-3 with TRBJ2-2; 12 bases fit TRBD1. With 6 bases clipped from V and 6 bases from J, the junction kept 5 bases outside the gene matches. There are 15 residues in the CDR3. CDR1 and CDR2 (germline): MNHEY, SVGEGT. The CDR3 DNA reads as TGTGCCAGCAGCCGGGACAGGGGGCCATCCGGGGAGCTGTTTTTT. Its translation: CASSRDRGPSGELFF.

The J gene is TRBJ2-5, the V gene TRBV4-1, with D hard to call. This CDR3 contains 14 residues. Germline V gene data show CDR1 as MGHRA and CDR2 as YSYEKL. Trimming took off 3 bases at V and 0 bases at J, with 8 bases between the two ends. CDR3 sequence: CASSQWANQETQYF. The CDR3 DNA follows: TGCGCCAGCAGCCAGTGGGCAAACCAAGAGACCCAGTACTTC.

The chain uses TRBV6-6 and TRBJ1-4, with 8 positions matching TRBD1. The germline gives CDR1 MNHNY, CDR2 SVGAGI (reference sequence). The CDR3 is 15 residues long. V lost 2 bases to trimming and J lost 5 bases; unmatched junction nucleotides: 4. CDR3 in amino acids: CASSYTGTGNEKLFF. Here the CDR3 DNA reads TGTGCCAGCAGTTACACCGGGACAGGAAATGAAAAACTGTTTTTT.

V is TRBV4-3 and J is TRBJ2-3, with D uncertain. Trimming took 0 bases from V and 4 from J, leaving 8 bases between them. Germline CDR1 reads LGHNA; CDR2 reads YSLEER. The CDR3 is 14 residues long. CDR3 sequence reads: CASSQDLAPDTQYF. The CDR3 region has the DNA TGCGCCAGCAGCCAAGATCTGGCCCCAGATACGCAGTATTTT.

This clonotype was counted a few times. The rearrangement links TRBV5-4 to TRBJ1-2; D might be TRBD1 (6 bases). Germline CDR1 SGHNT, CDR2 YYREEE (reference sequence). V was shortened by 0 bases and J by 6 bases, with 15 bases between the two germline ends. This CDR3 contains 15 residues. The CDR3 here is CASSLDLQGKNGYTF. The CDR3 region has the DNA TGTGCCAGCAGCTTGGACTTACAGGGTAAAAATGGCTACACCTTC.

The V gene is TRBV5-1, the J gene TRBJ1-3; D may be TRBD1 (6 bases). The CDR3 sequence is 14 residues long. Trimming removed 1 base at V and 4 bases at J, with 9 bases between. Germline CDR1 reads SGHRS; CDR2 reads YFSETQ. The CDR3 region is CASSLQGPGNTIYF. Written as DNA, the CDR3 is TGCGCCAGCAGCTTGCAGGGGCCAGGAAACACCATATATTTT.